Each of the 10 T cell receptor beta chains below was sequenced from the same sample in a study of T cell changes during pregnancy in multiple sclerosis. Sequenced by immunoSEQ multiplex PCR; TCRdb stores in-frame clones only, minus some. This table has about 64,000 clones, around 90% appearing once. The source was peripheral blood, collected in the second trimester of pregnancy. The origin of the receptors is a female donor in good health, enrolled as a control in a pregnancy study.

The genes are TRBV4-1 and TRBJ1-2, with TRBD1 matching 10 bases. This CDR3 has 15 residues. Per the germline V gene, CDR1 is MGHRA and CDR2 is YSYEKL. Germline trimming cut 2 bases from V and 8 bases from J; bases unmatched to any gene: 8. This CDR3 reads CASSQLGQGLRGYTF. The CDR3 DNA follows: TGCGCCAGCAGCCAATTGGGACAGGGGTTGCGGGGCTACACCTTC.

The chain recombines TRBV20-1 with TRBJ1-1; D unresolved. The CDR3 totals 11 residues. Trimming took 4 bases from V and 4 from J, leaving 7 bases between them. The V gene's germline CDR1 is DFQATT and CDR2 SNEGSKA (reference sequence). CDR3 residues: CSATRGTEAFF. The CDR3 bases are TGCAGTGCTACCCGAGGCACTGAAGCTTTCTTT.

This rearrangement joins TRBV5-1 to TRBJ2-7, with 9 bases lining up with TRBD2. Germline V gives CDR1 SGHRS, CDR2 YFSETQ. V lost 0 bases and J lost 7; bases outside the gene matches: 8. This CDR3 is 15 amino acids long. CDR3 loop: CASSLVGGGAEEQYF. CDR3 DNA sequence: TGCGCCAGCAGCTTGGTTGGCGGGGGGGCTGAAGAGCAGTACTTC.

The chain recombines TRBV7-3 with TRBJ2-1; D remains unclear. With 5 bases removed from V and 9 bases from J, the gap between germline ends came to 11 bases. Germline V gene lookup returns CDR1 SGHTA and CDR2 FQGTGA. There are 12 residues in the CDR3. The CDR3 loop reads CASSVPMREQFF. DNA for the CDR3: TGTGCCAGCAGCGTACCCATGCGTGAGCAGTTCTTC.

This rearrangement joins TRBV7-9 to TRBJ2-7; D not certain. Trimming took off 3 bases at V and 7 bases at J, with 10 bases between the two ends. The germline CDR1 and CDR2 sequences are SEHNR and FQNEAQ (reference sequence). This CDR3 spans 12 amino acids. The CDR3 reads CASSFGPGEQYF. In nucleotides, the CDR3 is TGTGCCAGCAGCTTTGGGCCCGGAGAGCAGTACTTC.

The chain employs TRBV5-1 and TRBJ2-1; 15 bases fit TRBD2. The germline CDR1 and CDR2 sequences are SGHRS and YFSETQ. V dropped 3 bases and J dropped 9; count of bases not matched to a gene: 7. This CDR3 region has 16 residues. The CDR3 protein is CASSSRWTSGGAEQFF. The CDR3 coding sequence is TGCGCCAGCAGCTCTAGATGGACTAGCGGGGGGGCTGAGCAGTTCTTC.

Remarks on this clone: Other nucleotide sequences in the sample specify the same CDR3. The V and J genes are TRBV18 and TRBJ2-7; 11 bases are a match to TRBD1. V dropped 2 bases and J dropped 3; count of bases not matched to a gene: 0. This CDR3 comprises 14 residues. The germline CDR1 and CDR2 sequences are KGHSH and LQKENI. The CDR3 DNA reads TGTGCCAGCTCACCAGGGACAGGGGGCTACGAGCAGTACTTC. Translating it yields CASSPGTGGYEQYF.

The CDR3, as DNA: TGCAGCGTTGTTTTGAGCGGGTCACATTTATCAGATACGCAGTATTTT. This sequence encodes CSVVLSGSHLSDTQYF. This chain joins TRBV29-1 and TRBJ2-3; possible D gene TRBD2, 6 bases. Germline lookup yields CDR1 SQVTM and CDR2 ANQGSEA. Trimming shortened V by 4 bases and J by 4 bases, and 21 bases separated the two germline ends. There are 16 residues in the CDR3.

The genes are TRBV4-1 and TRBJ1-1; D is ambiguous. V was trimmed by 2 bases and J by 5 bases, leaving 12 bases between them. The CDR3 is made up of 14 amino acids. The V gene's germline CDR1 is MGHRA and CDR2 YSYEKL. CDR3 sequence: CASSQYGLTTEAFF. For the CDR3, the DNA is TGCGCCAGCAGCCAATACGGACTGACAACTGAAGCTTTCTTT.

The chain employs TRBV6-5 and TRBJ2-7; D perhaps matches TRBD1 (6 bases). CDR1 MNHEY and CDR2 SVGAGI come from the germline V gene. The V end was cut by 8 bases, the J end by 2 bases, with 10 bases between. The CDR3 consists of 12 residues. CDR3 DNA: TGTGCCAGCCGGGACATAGCCTACGAGCAGTACTTC. The encoded protein is CASRDIAYEQYF.